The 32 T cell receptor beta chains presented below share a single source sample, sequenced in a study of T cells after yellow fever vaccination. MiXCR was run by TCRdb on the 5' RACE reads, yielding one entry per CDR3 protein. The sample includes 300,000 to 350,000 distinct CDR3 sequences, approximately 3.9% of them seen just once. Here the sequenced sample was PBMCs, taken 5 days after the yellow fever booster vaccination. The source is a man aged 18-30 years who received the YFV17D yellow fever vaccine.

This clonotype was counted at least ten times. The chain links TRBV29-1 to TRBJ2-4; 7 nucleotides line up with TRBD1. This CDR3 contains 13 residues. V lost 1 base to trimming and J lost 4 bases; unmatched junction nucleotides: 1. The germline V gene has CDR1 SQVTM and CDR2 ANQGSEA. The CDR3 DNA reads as TGCAGCGTTGAAGGACAGGGAAAAAACATTCAGTACTTC. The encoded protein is CSVEGQGKNIQYF.

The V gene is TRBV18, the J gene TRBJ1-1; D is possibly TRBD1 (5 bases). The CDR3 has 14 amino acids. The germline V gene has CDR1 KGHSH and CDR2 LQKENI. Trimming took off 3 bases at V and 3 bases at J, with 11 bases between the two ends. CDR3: CASSPTALDTEAFF. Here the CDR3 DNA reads TGTGCCAGCTCACCGACAGCCTTAGACACTGAAGCTTTCTTT. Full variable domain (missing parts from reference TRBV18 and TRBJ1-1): NAGVMQNPRHLVRRRGQEARLRCSPMKGHSHVYWYRQLPEEGLKFMVYLQKENIIDESGMPKERFSAEFPKEGPSILRIQQVVRGDSAAYFCASSPTALDTEAFFGQGTRLTVV.

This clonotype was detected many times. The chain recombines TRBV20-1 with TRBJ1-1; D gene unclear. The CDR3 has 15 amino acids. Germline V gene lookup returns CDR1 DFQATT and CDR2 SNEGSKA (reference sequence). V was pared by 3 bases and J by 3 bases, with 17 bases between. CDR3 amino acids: CSARAETSSHTEAFF. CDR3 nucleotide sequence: TGCAGTGCTAGGGCTGAGACCTCATCTCACACTGAAGCTTTCTTT.

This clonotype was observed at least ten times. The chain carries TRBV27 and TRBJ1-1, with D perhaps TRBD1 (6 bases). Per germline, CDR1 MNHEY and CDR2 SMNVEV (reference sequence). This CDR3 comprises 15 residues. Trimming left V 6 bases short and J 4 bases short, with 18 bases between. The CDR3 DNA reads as TGTGCCAGCAGGCTAACAGGGCAAGGATCCACTGAAGCTTTCTTT. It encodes CASRLTGQGSTEAFF.

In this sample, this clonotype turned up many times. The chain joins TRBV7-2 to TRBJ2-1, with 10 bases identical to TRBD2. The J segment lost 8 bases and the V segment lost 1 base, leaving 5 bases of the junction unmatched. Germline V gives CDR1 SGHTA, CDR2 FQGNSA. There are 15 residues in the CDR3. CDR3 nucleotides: TGTGCCAGCAGCTTAGTAGCGGGGGGAAGCGATGAGCAGTTCTTC. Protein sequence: CASSLVAGGSDEQFF.

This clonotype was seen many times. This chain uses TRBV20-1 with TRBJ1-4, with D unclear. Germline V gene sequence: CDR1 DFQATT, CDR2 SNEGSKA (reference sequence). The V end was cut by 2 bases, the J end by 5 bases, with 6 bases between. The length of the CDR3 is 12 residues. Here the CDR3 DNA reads TGCAGTGCTAGACGGGGAAATGAAAAACTGTTTTTT. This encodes CSARRGNEKLFF.

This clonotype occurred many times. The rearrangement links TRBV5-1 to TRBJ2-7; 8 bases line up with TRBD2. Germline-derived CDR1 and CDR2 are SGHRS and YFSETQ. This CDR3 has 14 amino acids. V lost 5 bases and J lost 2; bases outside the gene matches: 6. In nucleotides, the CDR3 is TGCGCCAGCAGGGTAGCGGGGAATACCTACGAGCAGTACTTC. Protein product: CASRVAGNTYEQYF.

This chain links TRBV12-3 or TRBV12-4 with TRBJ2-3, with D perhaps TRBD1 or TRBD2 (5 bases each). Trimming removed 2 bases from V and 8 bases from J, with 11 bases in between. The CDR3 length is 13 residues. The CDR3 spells CASSLQTRGTQYF. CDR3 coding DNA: TGTGCCAGCAGTTTACAAACTAGGGGTACGCAGTATTTT.

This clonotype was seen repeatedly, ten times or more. The CDR3 nucleotides are TGCGCCAGCAGCCAAGTTTTTCGCGGCAGGAACACTGAAGCTTTCTTT. Amino acid sequence: CASSQVFRGRNTEAFF. The rearrangement joins TRBV4-3 to TRBJ1-1, with D unresolved. This CDR3 has 16 amino acids. The V gene lost 1 base and the J gene lost 1 base, with 13 bases spanning the gap. Germline values: CDR1 LGHNA, CDR2 YSLEER.

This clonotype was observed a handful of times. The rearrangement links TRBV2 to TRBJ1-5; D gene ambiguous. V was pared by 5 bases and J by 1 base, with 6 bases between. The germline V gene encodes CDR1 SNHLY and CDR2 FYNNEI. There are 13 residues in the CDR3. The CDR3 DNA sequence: TGTGCCAGCAGTAAACAGAGCAATCAGCCCCAGCATTTT. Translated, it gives CASSKQSNQPQHF.

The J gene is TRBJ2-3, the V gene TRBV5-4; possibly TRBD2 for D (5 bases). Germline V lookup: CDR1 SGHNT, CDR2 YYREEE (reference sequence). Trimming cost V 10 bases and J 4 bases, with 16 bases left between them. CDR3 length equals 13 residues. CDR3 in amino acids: CAASSGRADTQYF. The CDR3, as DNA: TGTGCCGCCAGCAGTGGGAGAGCAGATACGCAGTATTTT.

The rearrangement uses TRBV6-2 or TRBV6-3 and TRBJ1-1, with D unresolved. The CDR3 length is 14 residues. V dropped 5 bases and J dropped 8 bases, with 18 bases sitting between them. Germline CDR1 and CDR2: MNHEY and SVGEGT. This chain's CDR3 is CASSDEGLGREAFF. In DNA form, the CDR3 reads TGTGCCAGCAGTGACGAAGGACTAGGGCGGGAAGCTTTCTTT.

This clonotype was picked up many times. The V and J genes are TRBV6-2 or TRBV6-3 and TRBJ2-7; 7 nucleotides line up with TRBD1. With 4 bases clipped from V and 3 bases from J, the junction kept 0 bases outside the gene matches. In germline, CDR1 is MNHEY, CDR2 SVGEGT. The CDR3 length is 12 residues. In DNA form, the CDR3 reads TGTGCCAGCAGTTGGACAGGCTACGAGCAGTACTTC. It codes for CASSWTGYEQYF.

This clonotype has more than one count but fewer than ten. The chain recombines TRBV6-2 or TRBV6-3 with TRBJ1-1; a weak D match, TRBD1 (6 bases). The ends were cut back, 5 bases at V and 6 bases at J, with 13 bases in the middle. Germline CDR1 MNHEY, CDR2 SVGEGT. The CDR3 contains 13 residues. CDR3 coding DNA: TGTGCCAGCAGTCCAGGAGGGGGGGCTGAAGCTTTCTTT. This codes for CASSPGGGAEAFF.

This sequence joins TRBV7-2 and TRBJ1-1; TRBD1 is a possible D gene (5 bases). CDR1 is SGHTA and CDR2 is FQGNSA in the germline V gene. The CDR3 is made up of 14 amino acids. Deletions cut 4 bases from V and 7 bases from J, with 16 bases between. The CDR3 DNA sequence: TGTGCCAGCAGCTCCTTACGGGGGTCGGGTGAAGCTTTCTTT. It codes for CASSSLRGSGEAFF.

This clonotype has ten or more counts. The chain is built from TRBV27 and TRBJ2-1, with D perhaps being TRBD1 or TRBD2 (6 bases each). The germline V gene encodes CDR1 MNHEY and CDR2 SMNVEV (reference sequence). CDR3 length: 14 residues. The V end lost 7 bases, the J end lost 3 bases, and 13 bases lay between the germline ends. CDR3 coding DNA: TGTGCCAGCAAGGACGGGGGCCTCTACAATGAGCAGTTCTTC. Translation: CASKDGGLYNEQFF.

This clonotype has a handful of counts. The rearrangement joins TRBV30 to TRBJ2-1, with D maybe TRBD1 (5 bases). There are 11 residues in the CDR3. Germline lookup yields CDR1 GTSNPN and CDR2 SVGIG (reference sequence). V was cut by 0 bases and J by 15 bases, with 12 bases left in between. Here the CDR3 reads CAWSVVAGPFF. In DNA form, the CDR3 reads TGTGCCTGGAGTGTAGTCGCAGGGCCGTTCTTC. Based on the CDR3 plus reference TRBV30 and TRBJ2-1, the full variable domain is SQTIHQWPATLVQPVGSPLSLECTVEGTSNPNLYWYRQAAGRGLQLLFYSVGIGQISSEVPQNLSASRPQDRQFILSSKKLLLSDSGFYLCAWSVVAGPFFGPGTRLTVL.

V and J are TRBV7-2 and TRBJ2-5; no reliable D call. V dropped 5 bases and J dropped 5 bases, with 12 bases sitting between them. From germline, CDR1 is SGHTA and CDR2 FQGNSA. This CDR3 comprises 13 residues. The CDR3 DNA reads TGTGCCAGCAGCCCCCATCCGTCGGAGACCCAGTACTTC. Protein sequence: CASSPHPSETQYF.

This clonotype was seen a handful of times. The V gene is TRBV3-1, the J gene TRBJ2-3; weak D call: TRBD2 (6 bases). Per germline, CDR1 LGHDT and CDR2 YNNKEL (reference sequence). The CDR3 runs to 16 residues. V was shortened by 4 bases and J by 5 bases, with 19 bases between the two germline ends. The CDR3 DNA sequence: TGTGCCAGCAGCCTGGGTGGCGGGGCCGCCGGAGATACGCAGTATTTT. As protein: CASSLGGGAAGDTQYF.

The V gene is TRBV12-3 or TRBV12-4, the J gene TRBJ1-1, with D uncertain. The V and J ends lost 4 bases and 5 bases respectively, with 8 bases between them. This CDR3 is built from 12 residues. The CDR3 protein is CASSSGPTEAFF. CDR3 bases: TGTGCCAGCAGTTCGGGTCCTACTGAAGCTTTCTTT.

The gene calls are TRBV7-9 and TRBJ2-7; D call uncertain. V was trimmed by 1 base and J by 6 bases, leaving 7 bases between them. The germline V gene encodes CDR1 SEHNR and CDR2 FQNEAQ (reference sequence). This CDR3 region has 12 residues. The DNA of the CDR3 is TGTGCCAGCAGCTTAGGCGCCTCCGAGCAGTACGTC. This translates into CASSLGASEQYV.

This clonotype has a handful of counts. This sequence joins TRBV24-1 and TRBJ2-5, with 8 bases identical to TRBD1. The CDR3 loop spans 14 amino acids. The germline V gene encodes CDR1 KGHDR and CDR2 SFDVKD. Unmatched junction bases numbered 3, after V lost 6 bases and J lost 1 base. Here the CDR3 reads CATSPGTGQETQYF. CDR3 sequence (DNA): TGTGCCACCAGTCCCGGGACAGGCCAAGAGACCCAGTACTTC.

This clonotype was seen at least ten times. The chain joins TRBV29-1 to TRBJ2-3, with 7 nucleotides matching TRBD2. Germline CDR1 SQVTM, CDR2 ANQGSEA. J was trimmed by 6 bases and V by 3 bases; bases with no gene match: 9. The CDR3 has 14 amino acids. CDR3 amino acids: CSVDIGGLTDTQYF. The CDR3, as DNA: TGCAGCGTTGATATCGGGGGGTTAACGGATACGCAGTATTTT.

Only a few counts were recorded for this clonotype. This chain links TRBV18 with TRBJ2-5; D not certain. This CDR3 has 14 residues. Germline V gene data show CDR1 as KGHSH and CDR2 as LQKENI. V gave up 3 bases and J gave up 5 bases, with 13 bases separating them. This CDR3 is CASSPPGVAETQYF. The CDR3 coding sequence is TGTGCCAGCTCACCCCCCGGTGTGGCGGAGACCCAGTACTTC.

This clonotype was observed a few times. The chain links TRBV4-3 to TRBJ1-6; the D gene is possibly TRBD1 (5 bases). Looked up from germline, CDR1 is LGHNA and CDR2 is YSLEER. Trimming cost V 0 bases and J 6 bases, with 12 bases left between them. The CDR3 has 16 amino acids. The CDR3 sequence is CASSQELQGGNSPLHF. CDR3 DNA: TGCGCCAGCAGCCAAGAACTGCAGGGCGGTAATTCACCCCTCCACTTT.

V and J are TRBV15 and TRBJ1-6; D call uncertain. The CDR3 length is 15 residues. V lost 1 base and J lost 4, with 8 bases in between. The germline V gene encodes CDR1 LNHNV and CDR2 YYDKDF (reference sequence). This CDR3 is CATSRGTQYNSPLHF. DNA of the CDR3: TGTGCCACCAGCAGAGGCACACAGTATAATTCACCCCTCCACTTT.

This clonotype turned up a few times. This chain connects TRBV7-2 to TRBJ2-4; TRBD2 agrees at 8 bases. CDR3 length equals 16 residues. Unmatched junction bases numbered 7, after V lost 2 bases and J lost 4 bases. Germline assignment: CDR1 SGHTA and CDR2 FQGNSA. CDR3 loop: CASSLPAGGIKNIQYF. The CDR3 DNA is TGTGCCAGCAGCTTACCGGCGGGGGGAATTAAAAACATTCAGTACTTC.

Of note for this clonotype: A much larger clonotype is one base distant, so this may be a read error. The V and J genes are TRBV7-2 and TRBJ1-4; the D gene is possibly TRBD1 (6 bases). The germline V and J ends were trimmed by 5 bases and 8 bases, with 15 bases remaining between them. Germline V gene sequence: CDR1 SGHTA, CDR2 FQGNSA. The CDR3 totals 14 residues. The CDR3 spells CASSPDRMREKLFF. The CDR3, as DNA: TGTGCCAGCAGCCCCGACAGGATGCGAGAAAAACTGTTTTTT.

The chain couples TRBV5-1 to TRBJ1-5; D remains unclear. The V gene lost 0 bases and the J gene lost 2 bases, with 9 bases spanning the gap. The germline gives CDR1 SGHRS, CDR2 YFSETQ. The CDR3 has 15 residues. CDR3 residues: CASSLEAGGNQPQHF. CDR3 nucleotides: TGCGCCAGCAGCTTGGAGGCAGGTGGCAATCAGCCCCAGCATTTT.

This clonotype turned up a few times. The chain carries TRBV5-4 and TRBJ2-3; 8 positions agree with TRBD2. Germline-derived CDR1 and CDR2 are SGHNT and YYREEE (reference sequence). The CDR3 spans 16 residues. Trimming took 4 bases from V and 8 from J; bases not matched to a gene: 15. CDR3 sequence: CASSAGRGVPIGTQYF. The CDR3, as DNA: TGTGCCAGCAGCGCCGGGCGGGGGGTCCCGATTGGTACGCAGTATTTT. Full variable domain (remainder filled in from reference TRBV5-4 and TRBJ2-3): ETGVTQSPTHLIKTRGQQVTLRCSSQSGHNTVSWYQQALGQGPQFIFQYYREEENGRGNFPPRFSGLQFPNYSSELNVNALELDDSALYLCASSAGRGVPIGTQYFGPGTRLTVL.

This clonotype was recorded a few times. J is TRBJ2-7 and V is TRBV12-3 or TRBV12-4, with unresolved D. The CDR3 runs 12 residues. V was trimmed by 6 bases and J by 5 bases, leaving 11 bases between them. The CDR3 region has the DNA TGTGCCAGCAGCCCGGACGACAACGAGCAGTACGTC. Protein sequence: CASSPDDNEQYV.

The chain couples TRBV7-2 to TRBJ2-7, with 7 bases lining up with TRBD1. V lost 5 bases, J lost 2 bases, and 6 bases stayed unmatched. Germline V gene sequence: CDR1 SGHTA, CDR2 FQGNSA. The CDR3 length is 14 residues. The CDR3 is CASSETGDPYEQYF. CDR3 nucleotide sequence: TGTGCCAGCAGCGAAACAGGGGACCCCTACGAGCAGTACTTC. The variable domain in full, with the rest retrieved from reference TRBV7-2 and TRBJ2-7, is GAGVSQSPSNKVTEKGKDVELRCDPISGHTALYWYRQSLGQGLEFLIYFQGNSAPDKSGLPSDRFSAERTGGSVSTLTIQRTQQEDSAVYLCASSETGDPYEQYFGPGTRLTVT.